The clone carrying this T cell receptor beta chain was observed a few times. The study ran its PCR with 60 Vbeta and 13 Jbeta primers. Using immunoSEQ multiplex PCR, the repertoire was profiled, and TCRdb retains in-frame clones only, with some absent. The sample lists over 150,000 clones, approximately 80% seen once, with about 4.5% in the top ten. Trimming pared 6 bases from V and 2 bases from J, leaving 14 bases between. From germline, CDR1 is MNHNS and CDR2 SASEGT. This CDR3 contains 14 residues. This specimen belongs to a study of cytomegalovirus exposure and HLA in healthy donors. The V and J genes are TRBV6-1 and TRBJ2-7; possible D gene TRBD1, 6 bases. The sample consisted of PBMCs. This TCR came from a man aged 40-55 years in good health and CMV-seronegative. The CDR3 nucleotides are TGTGCCAGCAGCCGGGAACAGGGAGCCTACGAGCAGTACTTC. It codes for CASSREQGAYEQYF.